This record concerns one T cell receptor (beta chain) sequence. Its target is not known. The sample is drawn from a study of cytomegalovirus exposure and HLA in healthy donors. At the level of the study: Approximately 85 million unique TCRs from HLA-typed donors were held in an early release of data. Study results and limitations: As immune exposure information, only CMV serostatus was available. Using a false discovery rate of 0.05, a later analysis showed that around 16,000 TCR beta sequences were associated with HLA alleles.

Healthy individuals who donated bone marrow served as the donors. In the PCR, 60 Vbeta and 13 Jbeta primers were used. Repertoires were generated with immunoSEQ multiplex PCR, while TCRdb's copy carries only in-frame clones and drops some. The sample has about 90,000 clones, about 70% seen once. This CDR3 region has 15 residues. The ends lost 10 bases at V and 3 bases at J; junction bases unmatched: 13. Per the germline V gene, CDR1 is SEHNR and CDR2 is FQNEAQ (reference sequence). The chain has TRBV7-9 and TRBJ2-3, with 7 bases identical to TRBD1. The sequenced material came from PBMCs. This sequence originates from a man aged 25-40 years in good health and CMV-seronegative. The CDR3 bases are TGTGCCACCCGGGGTGACAGGGTGGAAACAGATACGCAGTATTTT. Residues: CATRGDRVETDTQYF.